The 30 T cell receptor beta chains reported below all come from one sample, sequenced in a study of blood T cell repertoires in COVID-19. TCRdb's table, derived via immunoSEQ multiplex PCR, lists solely in-frame clones and lacks some. The sample lists 250,000 or so clones; approximately 89% were seen once. The sequenced material came from PBMCs or T cells enriched from blood (not recorded which). The receptors were sampled from a man in his forties who had been exposed to COVID-19.

V gene TRBV19 combines with J gene TRBJ1-5; TRBD1 agrees at 7 bases. Germline V gives CDR1 LNHDA, CDR2 SQIVND (reference sequence). The CDR3 spans 17 residues. The V segment lost 2 bases and the J segment 3 bases; nucleotides outside the gene matches: 10. The CDR3 region has the DNA TGTGCCAGTAGTATACGCGGGACAGCCACTTTCAATCAGCCCCAGCATTTT. Encoded protein: CASSIRGTATFNQPQHF.

The V call is TRBV7-2, the J call TRBJ2-1; TRBD1 might be the D (6 bases). In germline, CDR1 is SGHTA, CDR2 FQGNSA. The V and J ends lost 3 bases and 2 bases respectively, with 11 bases between them. CDR3 length equals 15 residues. In DNA, the CDR3 is TGTGCCAGCAGCTTTACAGGGAATACCTACAATGAGCAGTTCTTC. Translated, it gives CASSFTGNTYNEQFF.

This chain uses TRBV3-1 (or the pseudogene TRBV3-2) with TRBJ1-1, with TRBD1 identical over 8 bases. This CDR3 comprises 16 residues. CDR1 LGHDT and CDR2 YNNKEL come from the germline V gene (reference sequence). V was pared by 1 base and J by 5 bases, with 9 bases of the junction left unmatched. The chain's CDR3 is CASSQGSGGVGTEAFF. DNA of the CDR3: TGTGCCAGCAGCCAAGGTTCAGGGGGCGTAGGTACTGAAGCTTTCTTT.

This chain uses TRBV19 with TRBJ1-1, with TRBD1 identical over 9 bases. Germline-derived CDR1 and CDR2 are LNHDA and SQIVND (reference sequence). The V segment lost 5 bases and the J segment 11 bases; nucleotides outside the gene matches: 9. The CDR3 consists of 13 residues. The CDR3 protein is CASSAGQGIRAFF. The CDR3 coding sequence is TGTGCCAGTAGTGCCGGACAGGGGATTCGTGCTTTCTTT.

The chain joins TRBV10-3 to TRBJ1-5; D unresolved. Germline CDR1 and CDR2: ENHRY and SYGVKD. The CDR3 covers 15 residues. Trimming removed 0 bases at V and 1 base at J, with 7 bases between. DNA of the CDR3: TGTGCCATCAGTGAGTCGCGCGAGAGCAATCAGCCCCAGCATTTT. Its protein product is CAISESRESNQPQHF.

This rearrangement joins TRBV6-1 to TRBJ2-7; TRBD1 matches 8 bases. This CDR3 has 17 residues. Losses at the gene ends were 4 bases for V and 2 bases for J; bases not matched to a gene: 13. Germline CDR1 and CDR2: MNHNS and SASEGT. CDR3 sequence: CASSAGQGRGNPYEQYF. Here the CDR3 DNA reads TGTGCCAGCAGTGCCGGACAGGGTAGGGGGAACCCCTACGAGCAGTACTTC.

The chain uses TRBV9 and TRBJ2-1; 9 nucleotides agree with TRBD1. Losses at the gene ends were 0 bases for V and 3 bases for J; bases not matched to a gene: 1. Germline CDR1 SGDLS, CDR2 YYNGEE. The CDR3 totals 15 residues. As DNA, the CDR3 is TGTGCCAGCAGCGTAGGGACAGGGGTCTACAATGAGCAGTTCTTC. It is translated as CASSVGTGVYNEQFF.

This rearrangement joins TRBV27 to TRBJ1-6; 9 bases line up with TRBD1. V trimming: 0 bases; J trimming: 4 bases; junction bases outside the gene matches: 4. Per the germline V gene, CDR1 is MNHEY and CDR2 is SMNVEV (reference sequence). CDR3 size: 17 residues. CDR3 protein: CASSLSRTGAYNSPLHF. The CDR3 nucleotides are TGTGCCAGCAGTTTATCAAGGACAGGGGCGTATAATTCACCCCTCCACTTT.

The rearrangement links TRBV6-5 to TRBJ1-5; a possible D gene is TRBD1 (5 bases). Trimming stripped 6 bases from V and 0 bases from J, with 12 bases between. CDR1 and CDR2 (germline): MNHEY, SVGAGI. The CDR3 contains 15 residues. In DNA, the CDR3 is TGTGCCAGCAGCGATTCAGGGTATAGCAATCAGCCCCAGCATTTT. This codes for CASSDSGYSNQPQHF.

This clone showed up just once. The rearrangement joins TRBV28 to TRBJ2-1, with D perhaps TRBD2 (5 bases). Looked up from germline, CDR1 is MDHEN and CDR2 is SYDVKM. V dropped 8 bases and J dropped 0 bases, with 5 bases sitting between them. This CDR3 has 12 amino acids. The CDR3 DNA is TGTGCCAGCGGGAGCTCCTACAATGAGCAGTTCTTC. It translates to CASGSSYNEQFF.

The J gene is TRBJ2-1, the V gene TRBV5-4; D is unclear. The germline V gene encodes CDR1 SGHNT and CDR2 YYREEE (reference sequence). The ends were cut back, 5 bases at V and 5 bases at J, with 17 bases in the middle. There are 15 residues in the CDR3. CDR3 DNA sequence: TGTGCCAGCAGGCCTGGAACGGGTCTTCACAATGAGCAGTTCTTC. Translating it yields CASRPGTGLHNEQFF.

This chain uses TRBV28 with TRBJ2-1; 8 bases agree with TRBD2. V shed 5 bases and J 7 bases; nucleotides not matched to a gene: 7. The CDR3 totals 14 residues. CDR1 and CDR2 (germline): MDHEN, SYDVKM. CDR3 region: CASSRAASGNEQFF. CDR3 bases: TGTGCCAGCAGTCGTGCGGCTAGCGGGAATGAGCAGTTCTTC. Combining the CDR3 with reference TRBV28 and TRBJ2-1 gives the whole variable domain DVKVTQSSRYLVKRTGEKVFLECVQDMDHENMFWYRQDPGLGLRLIYFSYDVKMKEKGDIPEGYSVSREKKERFSLILESASTNQTSMYLCASSRAASGNEQFFGPGTRLTVL.

This chain links TRBV4-2 with TRBJ2-3, with 9 bases that match TRBD2. CDR1 LGHNA and CDR2 YNFKEQ come from the germline V gene. There are 18 residues in the CDR3. With 0 bases clipped from V and 0 bases from J, the junction kept 7 bases outside the gene matches. DNA of the CDR3: TGTGCCAGCAGCCAAGATCGGGCGGGAGGGACTAGCACAGATACGCAGTATTTT. Amino acids: CASSQDRAGGTSTDTQYF.

V is TRBV7-6 and J is TRBJ1-1; D uncertain. V shed 0 bases and J shed 4 bases, with 9 bases lying between them. CDR1 is SGHVS, CDR2 FNYEAQ, per germline. This CDR3 has 14 amino acids. In DNA, the CDR3 is TGTGCCAGCAGCTTAGCGGGCAGTAGCACTGAAGCTTTCTTT. Translating it yields CASSLAGSSTEAFF.

The V and J genes are TRBV14 and TRBJ2-3, with D maybe TRBD2 (6 bases). Deletions cut 5 bases from V and 5 bases from J, with 20 bases between. The CDR3 covers 16 residues. The germline CDR1 and CDR2 sequences are SGHDN and FVKESK. The CDR3 DNA follows: TGTGCCAGCAGCGGGCGGGACTCCTTAACCGGAGATACGCAGTATTTT. Residues: CASSGRDSLTGDTQYF.

This clone was seen a single time. At one end, the junction sequence differs from germline, possibly due to a read error. The chain combines TRBV10-2 with TRBJ2-3; D perhaps matches TRBD1 (5 bases). The CDR3 extends over 12 amino acids. CDR1 WSHSY and CDR2 SAAADI come from the germline V gene. CDR3 sequence (DNA): TGCGCGAGCACACAGGGCACAGATACGCAGTATTTT. It codes for CASTQGTDTQYF.

This clone appeared a single time. This chain links TRBV10-3 with TRBJ1-1, with D perhaps matching TRBD1 (6 bases). V dropped 6 bases and J dropped 0 bases, with 17 bases sitting between them. The CDR3 contains 16 residues. Per germline, CDR1 ENHRY and CDR2 SYGVKD. Written as DNA, the CDR3 is TGTGCCATCAGCGGGACGACAGGAGTGATGAACACTGAAGCTTTCTTT. Translation gives CAISGTTGVMNTEAFF.

This chain joins TRBV2 and TRBJ1-1; TRBD1 aligns across 8 bases. The CDR3 extends over 14 amino acids. The V segment lost 3 bases and the J segment 4 bases; nucleotides outside the gene matches: 4. From germline, CDR1 is SNHLY and CDR2 FYNNEI. The CDR3 nucleotides read TGTGCCAGCAGTGAGGGCAGGGGGCCCACTGAAGCTTTCTTT. It specifies CASSEGRGPTEAFF.

This sequence joins TRBV28 and TRBJ2-7; a weak D match, TRBD2 (6 bases). Germline V gives CDR1 MDHEN, CDR2 SYDVKM. Trimming removed 5 bases from V and 1 base from J, with 9 bases in between. This CDR3 region has 13 residues. CDR3 in DNA: TGTGCCAGCAGTCCCGGAGGGTCCTACGAGCAGTACTTC. Translating gives CASSPGGSYEQYF.

The CDR3 bases are TGTGCCAGTTCTGAGGGGGATTATAGCAATCAGCCCCAGCATTTT. Residues: CASSEGDYSNQPQHF. V gene TRBV19 combines with J gene TRBJ1-5, with D perhaps matching TRBD1 (6 bases). CDR1 and CDR2 (germline): LNHDA, SQIVND (reference sequence). The CDR3 covers 15 residues. The V end lost 8 bases, the J end lost 0 bases, and 14 bases lay between the germline ends.

The chain employs TRBV10-3 and TRBJ2-7; 8 positions agree with TRBD2. V lost 6 bases to trimming and J lost 3 bases; unmatched junction nucleotides: 4. Germline values: CDR1 ENHRY, CDR2 SYGVKD. CDR3 length: 13 residues. This CDR3 reads CAISPGLVYEQYF. In DNA, the CDR3 is TGTGCCATCAGCCCGGGACTAGTCTACGAGCAGTACTTC.

The J gene is TRBJ1-1, the V gene TRBV12-3 or TRBV12-4; no clear D gene. V dropped 5 bases and J dropped 0 bases, with 7 bases sitting between them. This CDR3 contains 13 residues. This chain's CDR3 is CASSPEMNTEAFF. The CDR3 nucleotides read TGTGCCAGCAGTCCGGAGATGAACACTGAAGCTTTCTTT.

The chain links TRBV7-8 to TRBJ2-1, with TRBD2 matching over 12 bases. This CDR3 has 18 amino acids. The germline V gene encodes CDR1 SGHVS and CDR2 FQNEAQ. Trimming cost V 5 bases and J 8 bases; bases outside gene matches: 16. The CDR3 sequence is CASSPRPLLAGGGDEQFF. CDR3 in DNA: TGTGCCAGCAGCCCGCGTCCACTACTAGCGGGGGGAGGCGATGAGCAGTTCTTC.

The rearrangement joins TRBV7-3 to TRBJ2-3; maybe TRBD1 (6 bases). Germline CDR1 SGHTA, CDR2 FQGTGA. V was trimmed by 5 bases and J by 2 bases, leaving 11 bases between them. The CDR3 runs to 14 residues. The CDR3 nucleotides are TGTGCCAGCAGCGAAACAGGGTACACAGATACGCAGTATTTT. It encodes CASSETGYTDTQYF.

As for this clone: A read error may account for a junction end that differs from germline. The rearrangement uses TRBV30 and TRBJ1-5, with TRBD1 matching 7 bases. Germline V lookup: CDR1 GTSNPN, CDR2 SVGIG (reference sequence). The CDR3 totals 14 residues. The CDR3 reads CAGSLTGEDQPQHF. The CDR3 DNA sequence: TGTGCCGGGAGCCTAACAGGGGAAGATCAGCCCCAGCATTTT.

The chain is built from TRBV7-3 and TRBJ2-7; TRBD2 matches 14 bases. Germline V gene lookup returns CDR1 SGHTA and CDR2 FQGTGA. The CDR3 has 16 residues. V was pared by 3 bases and J by 5 bases, with 6 bases of the junction left unmatched. The CDR3 DNA sequence: TGTGCCAGCAGCTTGGGACTAGCGGGAGAGGGCCACGAGCAGTACTTC. This translates into CASSLGLAGEGHEQYF.

CDR3 loop: CATSDLQGTSGQETQYF. The CDR3 DNA sequence: TGTGCCACCAGTGATCTCCAGGGGACTAGCGGCCAAGAGACCCAGTACTTC. The chain links TRBV24-1 to TRBJ2-5, with 11 bases lining up with TRBD2. V gave up 3 bases and J gave up 1 base; unmatched junction bases: 6. Germline CDR1 reads KGHDR; CDR2 reads SFDVKD. This CDR3 comprises 17 residues.

This rearrangement joins TRBV25-1 to TRBJ1-2; D unresolved. CDR1 is MGHDK and CDR2 is SYGVNS in the germline V gene. The CDR3 sequence is 13 residues long. V was shortened by 2 bases and J by 4 bases, with 8 bases between the two germline ends. CDR3 sequence (DNA): TGTGCCAGCAGTGAACGTGGCTTCTATGGCTACACCTTC. This codes for CASSERGFYGYTF.

The rearrangement uses TRBV4-1 and TRBJ2-5; the D gene is possibly TRBD2 (5 bases). The germline gives CDR1 MGHRA, CDR2 YSYEKL. Trimming took 5 bases from V and 3 from J, leaving 7 bases between them. The CDR3 has 12 residues. The chain's CDR3 is CASSNSEETQYF. The CDR3, as DNA: TGCGCCAGCAGCAATAGCGAAGAGACCCAGTACTTC.

The chain couples TRBV6-5 to TRBJ2-5; 14 bases line up with TRBD2. Losses at the gene ends were 4 bases for V and 5 bases for J; bases not matched to a gene: 3. Germline CDR1 MNHEY, CDR2 SVGAGI. The CDR3 covers 15 residues. CDR3 sequence reads: CASSSRTSGGETQYF. CDR3 coding DNA: TGTGCCAGCAGTTCCCGGACTAGCGGGGGGGAGACCCAGTACTTC.